The source of this T cell receptor (beta chain) is a study of shared clonotypes between healthy human individuals. Assay runs were performed at deep level. The repertoire was sequenced with immunoSEQ multiplex PCR; TCRdb's copy has only in-frame clones and lacks some. The profile shows around 500,000 clones, 60% to 80% of them singletons. V trimming: 5 bases; J trimming: 1 base; junction bases outside the gene matches: 5. The germline V gene encodes CDR1 KGHSH and CDR2 LQKENI. The CDR3 runs 15 residues. Sequenced material: PBMCs. This chain joins TRBV18 and TRBJ2-5; 9 bases agree with TRBD1. The clonotype comes from a middle-aged woman in good health. Some clones in this sample may be carry-over from other donors' samples. DNA for the CDR3: TGTGCCAGCTCAGTCGGACAGGGGATCCAAGAGACCCAGTACTTC. Translation gives CASSVGQGIQETQYF.